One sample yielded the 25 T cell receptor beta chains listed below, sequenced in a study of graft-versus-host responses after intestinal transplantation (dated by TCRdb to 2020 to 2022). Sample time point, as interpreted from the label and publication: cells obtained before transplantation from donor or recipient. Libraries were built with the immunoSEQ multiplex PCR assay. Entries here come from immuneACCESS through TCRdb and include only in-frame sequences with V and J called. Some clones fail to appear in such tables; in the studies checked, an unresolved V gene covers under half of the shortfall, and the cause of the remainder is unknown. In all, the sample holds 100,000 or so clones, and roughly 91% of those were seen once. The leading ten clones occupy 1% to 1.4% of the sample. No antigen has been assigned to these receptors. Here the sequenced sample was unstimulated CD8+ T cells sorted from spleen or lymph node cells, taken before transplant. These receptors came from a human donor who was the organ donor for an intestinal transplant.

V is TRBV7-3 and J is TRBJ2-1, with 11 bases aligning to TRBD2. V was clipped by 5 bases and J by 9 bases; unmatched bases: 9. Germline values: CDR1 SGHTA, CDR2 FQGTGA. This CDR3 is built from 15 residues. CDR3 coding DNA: TGTGCCAGCAGCCTCCTAGCGGGAGGCCCCTCTGAGCAGTTCTTC. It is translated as CASSLLAGGPSEQFF.

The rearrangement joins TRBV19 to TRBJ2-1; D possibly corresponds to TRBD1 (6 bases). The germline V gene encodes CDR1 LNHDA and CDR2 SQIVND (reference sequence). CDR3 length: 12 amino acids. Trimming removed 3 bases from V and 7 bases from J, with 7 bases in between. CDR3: CASSIGQNEQFF. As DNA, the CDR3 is TGTGCCAGTAGTATCGGACAGAATGAGCAGTTCTTC.

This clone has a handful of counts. The CDR3 nucleotides read TGTGCCAGCAGCCAAGCAGCGAACTATGGCTACACCTTC. It translates to CASSQAANYGYTF. The gene calls are TRBV4-2 and TRBJ1-2; no firm D call. Germline CDR1 LGHNA, CDR2 YNFKEQ. The CDR3 loop spans 13 amino acids. V was shortened by 1 base and J by 2 bases, with 5 bases between the two germline ends.

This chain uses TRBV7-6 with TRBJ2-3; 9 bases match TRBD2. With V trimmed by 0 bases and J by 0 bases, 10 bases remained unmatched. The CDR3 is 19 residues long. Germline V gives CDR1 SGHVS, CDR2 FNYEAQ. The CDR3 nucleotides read TGTGCCAGCAGCTTAGCTAGCGCGGGAGGGGTCTTTAGCACAGATACGCAGTATTTT. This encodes CASSLASAGGVFSTDTQYF.

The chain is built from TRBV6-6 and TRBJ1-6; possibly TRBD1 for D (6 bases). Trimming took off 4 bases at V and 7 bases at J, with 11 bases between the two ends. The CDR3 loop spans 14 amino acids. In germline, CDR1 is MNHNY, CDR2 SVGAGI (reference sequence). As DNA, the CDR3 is TGTGCCAGCAGTTCCCTCGGACAGAATTCACCCCTCCACTTT. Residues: CASSSLGQNSPLHF.

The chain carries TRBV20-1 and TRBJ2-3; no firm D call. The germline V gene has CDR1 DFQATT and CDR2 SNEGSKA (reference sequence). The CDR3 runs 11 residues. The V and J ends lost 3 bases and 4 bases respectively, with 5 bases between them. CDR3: CSASHADTQYF. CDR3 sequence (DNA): TGCAGTGCTAGTCATGCAGATACGCAGTATTTT.

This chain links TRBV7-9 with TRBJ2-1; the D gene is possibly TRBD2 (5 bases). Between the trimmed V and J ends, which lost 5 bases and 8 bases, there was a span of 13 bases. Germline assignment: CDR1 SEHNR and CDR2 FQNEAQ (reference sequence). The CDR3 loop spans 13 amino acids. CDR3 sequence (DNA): TGTGCCAGCAGCCCGTCTAGCACCGATGAGCAGTTCTTC. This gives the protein CASSPSSTDEQFF. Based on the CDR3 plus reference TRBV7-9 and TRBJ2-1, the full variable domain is DTGVSQNPRHKITKRGQNVTFRCDPISEHNRLYWYRQTLGQGPEFLTYFQNEAQLEKSRLLSDRFSAERPKGSFSTLEIQRTEQGDSAMYLCASSPSSTDEQFFGPGTRLTVL.

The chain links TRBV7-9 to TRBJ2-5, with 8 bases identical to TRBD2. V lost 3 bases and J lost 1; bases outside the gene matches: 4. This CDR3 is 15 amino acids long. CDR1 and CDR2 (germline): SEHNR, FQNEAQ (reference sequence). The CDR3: CASSFKTSGQETQYF. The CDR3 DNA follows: TGTGCCAGCAGCTTCAAAACTAGCGGCCAAGAGACCCAGTACTTC. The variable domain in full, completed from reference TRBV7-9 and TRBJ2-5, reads DTGVSQNPRHKITKRGQNVTFRCDPISEHNRLYWYRQTLGQGPEFLTYFQNEAQLEKSRLLSDRFSAERPKGSFSTLEIQRTEQGDSAMYLCASSFKTSGQETQYFGPGTRLLVL.

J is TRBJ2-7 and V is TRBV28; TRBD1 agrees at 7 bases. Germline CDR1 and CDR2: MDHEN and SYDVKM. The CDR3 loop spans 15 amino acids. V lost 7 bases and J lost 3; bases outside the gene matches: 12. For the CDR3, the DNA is TGTGCCAGCACTCCTCAGCGTAACAGGGGCTACGAGCAGTACTTC. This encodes CASTPQRNRGYEQYF.

The CDR3 spells CASSLTSAYNEQFF. CDR3 nucleotides: TGTGCCAGCAGTTTGACTAGCGCATACAATGAGCAGTTCTTC. This rearrangement joins TRBV27 to TRBJ2-1; the match to TRBD2 covers 8 bases. CDR3 length equals 14 residues. Germline V lookup: CDR1 MNHEY, CDR2 SMNVEV (reference sequence). V lost 3 bases to trimming and J lost 4 bases; unmatched junction nucleotides: 2.

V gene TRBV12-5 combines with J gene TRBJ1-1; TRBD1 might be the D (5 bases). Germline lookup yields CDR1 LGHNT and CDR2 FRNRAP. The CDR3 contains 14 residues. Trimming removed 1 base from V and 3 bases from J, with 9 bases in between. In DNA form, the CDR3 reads TGTGCTAGTGGTTTGGGTCCGGGGGACACTGAAGCTTTCTTT. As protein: CASGLGPGDTEAFF.

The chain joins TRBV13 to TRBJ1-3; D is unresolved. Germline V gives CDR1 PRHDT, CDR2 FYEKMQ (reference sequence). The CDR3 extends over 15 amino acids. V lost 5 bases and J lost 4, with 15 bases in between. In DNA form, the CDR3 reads TGTGCCAGCAGCCAGGTCCCTCCGTTAGGAAACACCATATATTTT. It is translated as CASSQVPPLGNTIYF.

Written as DNA, the CDR3 is TGTGCCAGCAGCCCAGGACTTACCTACGAGCAGTACTTC. This encodes CASSPGLTYEQYF. The chain employs TRBV11-3 and TRBJ2-7, with D tentatively TRBD2 (5 bases). Germline CDR1 reads SGHNT; CDR2 reads YENEEA. The CDR3 extends over 13 amino acids. V shed 5 bases and J shed 2 bases, with 10 bases lying between them.

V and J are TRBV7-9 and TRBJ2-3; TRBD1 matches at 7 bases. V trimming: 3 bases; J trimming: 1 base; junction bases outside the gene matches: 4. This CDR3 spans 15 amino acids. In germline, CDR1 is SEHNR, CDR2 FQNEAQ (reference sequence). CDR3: CASSFVQGRTDTQYF. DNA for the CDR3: TGTGCCAGCAGCTTTGTACAGGGGCGCACAGATACGCAGTATTTT.

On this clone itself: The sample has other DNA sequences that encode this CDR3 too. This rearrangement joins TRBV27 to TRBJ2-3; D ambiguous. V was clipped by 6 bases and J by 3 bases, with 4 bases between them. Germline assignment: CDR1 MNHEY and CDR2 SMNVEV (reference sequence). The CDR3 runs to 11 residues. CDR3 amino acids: CASSSTDTQYF. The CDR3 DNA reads TGTGCCAGCAGCTCGACAGATACGCAGTATTTT.

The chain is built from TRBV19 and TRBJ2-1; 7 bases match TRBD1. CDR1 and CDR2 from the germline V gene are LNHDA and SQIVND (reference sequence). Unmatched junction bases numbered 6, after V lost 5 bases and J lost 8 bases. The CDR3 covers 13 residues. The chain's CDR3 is CASSPRQGYEQFF. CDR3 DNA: TGTGCCAGTAGTCCAAGACAGGGATATGAGCAGTTCTTC.

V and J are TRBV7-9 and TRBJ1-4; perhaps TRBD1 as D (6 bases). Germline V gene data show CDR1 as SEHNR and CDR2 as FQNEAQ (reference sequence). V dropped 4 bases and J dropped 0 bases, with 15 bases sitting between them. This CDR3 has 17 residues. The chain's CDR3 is CASSYKTGTTTNEKLFF. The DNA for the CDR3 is TGTGCCAGCAGCTATAAAACAGGGACCACAACTAATGAAAAACTGTTTTTT.

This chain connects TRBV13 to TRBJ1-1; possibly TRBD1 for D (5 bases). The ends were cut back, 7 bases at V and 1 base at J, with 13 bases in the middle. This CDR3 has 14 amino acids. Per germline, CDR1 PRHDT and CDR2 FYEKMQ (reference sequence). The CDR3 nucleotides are TGTGCCAGCACGACTCTGGGGGGGAACACTGAAGCTTTCTTT. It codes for CASTTLGGNTEAFF.

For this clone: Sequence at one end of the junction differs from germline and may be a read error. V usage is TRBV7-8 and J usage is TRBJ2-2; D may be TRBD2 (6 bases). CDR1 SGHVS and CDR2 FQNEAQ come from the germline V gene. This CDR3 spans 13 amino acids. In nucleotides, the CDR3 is TGTGCCAGCAGCGTAGCGGCTACCGGGGAGCTGTTTTTT. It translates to CASSVAATGELFF.

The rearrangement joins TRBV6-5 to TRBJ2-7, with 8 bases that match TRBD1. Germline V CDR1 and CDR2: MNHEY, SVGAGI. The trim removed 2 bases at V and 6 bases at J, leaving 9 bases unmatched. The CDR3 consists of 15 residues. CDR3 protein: CASSYQEDRVIEQYF. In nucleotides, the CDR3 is TGTGCCAGCAGTTACCAAGAGGACAGGGTAATCGAGCAGTACTTC.

DNA of the CDR3: TGTGCCAGCAGCGTAGGGGCAGGGGGGTCCTACGAGCAGTACTTC. Translated: CASSVGAGGSYEQYF. The J gene is TRBJ2-7, the V gene TRBV9, with a possible D match to TRBD1 (7 bases). Deletions cut 0 bases from V and 1 base from J, with 11 bases between. From germline, CDR1 is SGDLS and CDR2 YYNGEE. This CDR3 has 15 amino acids.

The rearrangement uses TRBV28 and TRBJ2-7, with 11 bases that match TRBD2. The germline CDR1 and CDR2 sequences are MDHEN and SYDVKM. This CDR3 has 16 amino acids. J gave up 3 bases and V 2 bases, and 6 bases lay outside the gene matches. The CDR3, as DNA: TGTGCCAGCAGTTTACTAGCGGGAGGAGGCTTCTACGAGCAGTACTTC. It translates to CASSLLAGGGFYEQYF. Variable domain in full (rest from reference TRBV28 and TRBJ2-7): DVKVTQSSRYLVKRTGEKVFLECVQDMDHENMFWYRQDPGLGLRLIYFSYDVKMKEKGDIPEGYSVSREKKERFSLILESASTNQTSMYLCASSLLAGGGFYEQYFGPGTRLTVT.

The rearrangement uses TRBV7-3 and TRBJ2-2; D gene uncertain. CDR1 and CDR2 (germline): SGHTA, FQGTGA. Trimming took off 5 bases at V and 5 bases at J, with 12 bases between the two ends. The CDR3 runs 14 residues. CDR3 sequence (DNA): TGTGCCAGCAGCACCATCCCCGGGACCGGGGAGCTGTTTTTT. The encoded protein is CASSTIPGTGELFF.

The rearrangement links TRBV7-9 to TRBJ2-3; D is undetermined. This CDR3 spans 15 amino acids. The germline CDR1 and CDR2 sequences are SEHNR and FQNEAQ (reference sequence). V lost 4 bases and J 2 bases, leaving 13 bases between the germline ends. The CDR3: CASSSTLPHTDTQYF. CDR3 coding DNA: TGTGCCAGCAGCTCTACCCTTCCCCACACAGATACGCAGTATTTT.

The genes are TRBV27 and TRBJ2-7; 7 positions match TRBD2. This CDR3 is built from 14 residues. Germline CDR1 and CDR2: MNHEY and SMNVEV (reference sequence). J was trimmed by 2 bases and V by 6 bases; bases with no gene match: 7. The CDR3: CASRPKRGAYEQYF. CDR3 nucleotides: TGTGCCAGCAGGCCCAAGCGGGGAGCCTACGAGCAGTACTTC.